The clone carrying this TCR beta chain was detected only a few times. These data come from a study of early T cells in non-severe SARS-CoV-2 infection. The CDR3 loop spans 14 amino acids. CDR1 is LNHDA and CDR2 is SQIVND in the germline V gene (reference sequence). V gave up 5 bases and J gave up 3 bases; unmatched junction bases: 5. Researchers tagged individual cDNA molecules with unique molecular identifiers. In TCRdb, the 5' RACE reads were re-called with MiXCR into one record per CDR3 protein. The sample lists some 91,000 distinct CDR3 sequences; approximately 11% were seen once. The receptor comes from an adult who was a healthcare worker with PCR-confirmed SARS-CoV-2 infection or an uninfected control (not recorded which). The genes are TRBV19 and TRBJ2-7; 9 nucleotides agree with TRBD1. The sequencing used whole blood, collected at baseline. CDR3 region: CASSAGTGLYEQYF. DNA of the CDR3: TGTGCCAGTAGTGCCGGGACAGGGCTCTACGAGCAGTACTTC.